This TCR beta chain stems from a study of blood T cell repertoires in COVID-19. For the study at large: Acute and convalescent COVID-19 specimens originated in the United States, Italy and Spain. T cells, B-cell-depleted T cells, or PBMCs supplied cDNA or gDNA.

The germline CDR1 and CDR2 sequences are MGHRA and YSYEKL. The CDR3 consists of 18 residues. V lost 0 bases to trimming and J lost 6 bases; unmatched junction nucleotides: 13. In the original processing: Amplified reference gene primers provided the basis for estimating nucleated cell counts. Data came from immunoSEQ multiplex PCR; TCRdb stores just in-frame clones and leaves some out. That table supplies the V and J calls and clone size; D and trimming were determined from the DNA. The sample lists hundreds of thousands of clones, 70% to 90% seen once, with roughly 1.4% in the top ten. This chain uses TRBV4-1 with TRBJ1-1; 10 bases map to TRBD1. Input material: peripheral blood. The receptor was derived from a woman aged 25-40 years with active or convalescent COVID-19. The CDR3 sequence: CASSQDSRDRGGLAEAFF. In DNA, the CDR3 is TGCGCCAGCAGCCAAGATTCCAGGGACAGGGGAGGCCTCGCTGAAGCTTTCTTT.